The 30 T cell receptor beta chains listed next were all sequenced from one sample in a study of CD8 T cells in ankylosing spondylitis. Study-wide results and limits: What appeared characteristic of ankylosing spondylitis blood was a TCR beta motif of fewer than ten highly homologous variants.

TCRdb itself ran the 5' RACE reads through MiXCR, one entry per CDR3 protein. The data hold roughly 700,000 distinct CDR3 sequences, with roughly 19% observed a single time. No antigen has been assigned to these receptors. The material sequenced was blood, either unsorted or a sorted T cell fraction (not recorded which). Every receptor here comes from a male donor with ankylosing spondylitis.

The rearrangement joins TRBV11-1 to TRBJ2-1, with a weak D call TRBD2 (6 bases). CDR3 length: 17 amino acids. The V gene lost 5 bases and the J gene lost 5 bases, with 22 bases spanning the gap. Germline V gene sequence: CDR1 SGHAT, CDR2 FQDESV (reference sequence). The CDR3 spells CASSPRPGGMRDNEQFF. DNA for the CDR3: TGTGCCAGCAGCCCCAGACCCGGAGGGATGAGGGACAATGAGCAGTTCTTC.

In its sample, this clonotype was seen a few times. As DNA, the CDR3 is TGCGCCAGCAGCTTGGGAGTCCTGGAGAGCCATTCCTACGAGCAGTACTTC. This codes for CASSLGVLESHSYEQYF. This chain joins TRBV5-1 and TRBJ2-7, with no clear D. V was trimmed by 0 bases and J by 1 base, leaving 17 bases between them. The CDR3 is 17 amino acids. Per the germline V gene, CDR1 is SGHRS and CDR2 is YFSETQ.

Written as DNA, the CDR3 is TGTGCCAGTAGTATAGGTCAGGGTGTGATTGGAGAGACCCAGTACTTC. Amino acids: CASSIGQGVIGETQYF. J is TRBJ2-5 and V is TRBV19; a weak D match, TRBD1 (5 bases). This CDR3 comprises 16 residues. Trimming pared 1 base from V and 4 bases from J, leaving 16 bases between. Germline values: CDR1 LNHDA, CDR2 SQIVND (reference sequence). The full variable domain, with the rest looked up from reference TRBV19 and TRBJ2-5, is DGGITQSPKYLFRKEGQNVTLSCEQNLNHDAMYWYRQDPGQGLRLIYYSQIVNDFQKGDIAEGYSVSREKKESFPLTVTSAQKNPTAFYLCASSIGQGVIGETQYFGPGTRLLVL.

The table lists this clonotype with a few counts. V and J are TRBV27 and TRBJ2-1; D gene unclear. Germline V lookup: CDR1 MNHEY, CDR2 SMNVEV (reference sequence). This CDR3 is built from 13 residues. V lost 6 bases and J lost 6, with 12 bases in between. The CDR3 DNA reads as TGTGCCAGCAGCGAAGACCTTGCCAATGAGCAGTTCTTC. Amino acids: CASSEDLANEQFF.

This sequence joins TRBV20-1 and TRBJ2-3, with D tentatively TRBD2 (7 bases). Per the germline V gene, CDR1 is DFQATT and CDR2 is SNEGSKA (reference sequence). CDR3 length: 15 amino acids. Trimming stripped 6 bases from V and 1 base from J, with 17 bases between. This chain's CDR3 is CSANLGGGGTDTQYF. The CDR3, as DNA: TGCAGTGCCAATCTTGGGGGGGGCGGCACAGATACGCAGTATTTT.

This rearrangement joins TRBV20-1 to TRBJ2-5; D possibly corresponds to TRBD2 (5 bases). Trimming took off 1 base at V and 0 bases at J, with 6 bases between the two ends. The CDR3 is 13 amino acids. CDR1 is DFQATT, CDR2 SNEGSKA, per germline (reference sequence). The CDR3 loop reads CSARGGNQETQYF. Written as DNA, the CDR3 is TGCAGTGCTAGAGGAGGGAACCAAGAGACCCAGTACTTC.

In this sample, this clonotype turned up once. The V call is TRBV7-9, the J call TRBJ1-1, with 8 bases matching TRBD1. V lost 5 bases and J lost 5; bases outside the gene matches: 10. There are 15 residues in the CDR3. In germline, CDR1 is SEHNR, CDR2 FQNEAQ (reference sequence). CDR3 coding DNA: TGTGCCAGCAGCCCAGGGGGCGAGGGTGGAACTGAAGCTTTCTTT. Protein sequence: CASSPGGEGGTEAFF.

The chain employs TRBV29-1 and TRBJ2-7; D possibly corresponds to TRBD1 (6 bases). This CDR3 region has 11 residues. Germline V gives CDR1 SQVTM, CDR2 ANQGSEA. V was pared by 4 bases and J by 9 bases, with 13 bases between. This CDR3 is CSVVGAGVQYF. The CDR3 DNA reads TGCAGCGTTGTGGGGGCCGGGGTGCAGTACTTC.

The gene calls are TRBV7-2 and TRBJ2-5; weak D call: TRBD1 (6 bases). The CDR3 is 12 residues long. V was clipped by 11 bases and J by 4 bases, with 14 bases between them. CDR1 is SGHTA and CDR2 is FQGNSA in the germline V gene. Written as DNA, the CDR3 is TGTGCCGAGGGGGAGAGGGGAGAGACCCAGTACTTC. Protein product: CAEGERGETQYF.

This clonotype has only a few counts. The chain has TRBV19 and TRBJ1-1; maybe TRBD1 (5 bases). Trimming removed 1 base from V and 1 base from J, with 16 bases in between. In germline, CDR1 is LNHDA, CDR2 SQIVND (reference sequence). CDR3 size: 17 residues. The CDR3 DNA follows: TGTGCCAGTAGTATAGGCTCGGGACGGTCGACGAACACTGAAGCTTTCTTT. Encoded protein: CASSIGSGRSTNTEAFF.

The chain links TRBV6-1 to TRBJ2-3; 8 bases align to TRBD1. V lost 4 bases, J lost 2 bases, and 14 bases stayed unmatched. Germline assignment: CDR1 MNHNS and CDR2 SASEGT. This CDR3 region has 18 residues. CDR3 region: CASSAMVKPGQATDTQYF. The CDR3 region has the DNA TGTGCCAGCAGTGCCATGGTGAAGCCGGGACAGGCCACAGATACGCAGTATTTT.

The chain uses TRBV5-1 and TRBJ2-7, with TRBD2 as a possible D gene (5 bases). CDR1 and CDR2 from the germline V gene are SGHRS and YFSETQ. V lost 2 bases to trimming and J lost 6 bases, with 18 bases between them. The CDR3 extends over 15 amino acids. CDR3 sequence: CASSFRMGEVGEQYF. The CDR3 DNA reads as TGCGCCAGCAGCTTCCGAATGGGAGAGGTTGGCGAGCAGTACTTC.

The chain's CDR3 is CASRALLAGNYEQYF. The CDR3 nucleotides are TGTGCCAGCAGAGCTTTGCTAGCGGGAAATTACGAGCAGTACTTC. The chain carries TRBV6-1 and TRBJ2-7; 9 nucleotides align to TRBD2. V was pared by 6 bases and J by 4 bases, with 10 bases of the junction left unmatched. The CDR3 totals 15 residues. Per the germline V gene, CDR1 is MNHNS and CDR2 is SASEGT.

The J gene is TRBJ1-1, the V gene TRBV7-2, with D maybe TRBD1 (5 bases). Trimming removed 4 bases from V and 1 base from J, with 19 bases in between. The length of the CDR3 is 17 residues. In germline, CDR1 is SGHTA, CDR2 FQGNSA. In DNA, the CDR3 is TGTGCCAGCAGCTCTGCGGGGAAGGGCAGGGAGAACACTGAAGCTTTCTTT. Its translation is CASSSAGKGRENTEAFF.

Notes on this clonotype: One junction end does not reproduce the germline sequence, and a read error may be involved. J is TRBJ1-3 and V is TRBV27; D uncertain. CDR1 and CDR2 from the germline V gene are MNHEY and SMNVEV (reference sequence). The CDR3 spans 14 residues. CDR3 loop: CASSLSRSGNTIYF. The CDR3 bases are TGTGCCAGCAGTCTATCGCGCTCTGGAAACACCATATATTTT.

The genes are TRBV5-1 and TRBJ2-5, with a possible D match to TRBD1 (5 bases). The CDR3 consists of 14 residues. The germline V gene has CDR1 SGHRS and CDR2 YFSETQ. The V end lost 4 bases, the J end lost 5 bases, and 15 bases lay between the germline ends. The chain's CDR3 is CASSPTAPPETQYF. The CDR3 DNA follows: TGCGCCAGCAGCCCGACAGCGCCTCCTGAGACCCAGTACTTC.

The sample holds a few counts of this clonotype. The J gene is TRBJ1-2, the V gene TRBV29-1; perhaps TRBD1 as D (5 bases). The CDR3 runs 14 residues. V shed 4 bases and J shed 3 bases, with 15 bases lying between them. From germline, CDR1 is SQVTM and CDR2 ANQGSEA. The CDR3 spells CSVVLGQTDYGYTF. CDR3 nucleotides: TGCAGCGTTGTTTTGGGGCAGACAGACTATGGCTACACCTTC.

The V call is TRBV4-1, the J call TRBJ2-3; 7 nucleotides match TRBD2. The germline CDR1 and CDR2 sequences are MGHRA and YSYEKL. The CDR3 has 17 amino acids. V trimming: 0 bases; J trimming: 0 bases; junction bases outside the gene matches: 6. In nucleotides, the CDR3 is TGCGCCAGCAGCCAAGATGGGGGGGGGAGTAGCACAGATACGCAGTATTTT. Translated: CASSQDGGGSSTDTQYF.

V gene TRBV6-1 combines with J gene TRBJ2-7; 12 nucleotides match TRBD1. This CDR3 comprises 16 residues. CDR1 and CDR2 from the germline V gene are MNHNS and SASEGT. The V segment lost 5 bases and the J segment 7 bases; nucleotides outside the gene matches: 12. CDR3 coding DNA: TGTGCCAGCAGTCAACCGGGACAGGGGGCCTTCGGGGAGCAGTACTTC. Translating gives CASSQPGQGAFGEQYF.

The chain employs TRBV6-1 and TRBJ1-5; 8 bases agree with TRBD1. This CDR3 has 14 residues. Germline V gives CDR1 MNHNS, CDR2 SASEGT. The V segment lost 5 bases and the J segment 7 bases; nucleotides outside the gene matches: 7. For the CDR3, the DNA is TGTGCCAGCAGTCGACAGGGGAAGGGGCAGCCCCAGCATTTT. It translates to CASSRQGKGQPQHF.

This sequence joins TRBV2 and TRBJ2-1; no reliable D call. V was clipped by 2 bases and J by 5 bases, with 19 bases between them. Germline CDR1 is SNHLY and CDR2 is FYNNEI. CDR3 length: 17 residues. The CDR3 bases are TGTGCCAGCAGTGAATCCACCGGCACAGTGCTGAACAATGAGCAGTTCTTC. This translates into CASSESTGTVLNNEQFF.

This clonotype came up a few times. J is TRBJ2-7 and V is TRBV9; D is unresolved. The ends were cut back, 0 bases at V and 6 bases at J, with 10 bases in the middle. This CDR3 is built from 13 residues. The germline V gene encodes CDR1 SGDLS and CDR2 YYNGEE. The CDR3 coding sequence is TGTGCCAGCAGCGTAGGATCCCAGTCCGAGCAGTACTTC. This sequence encodes CASSVGSQSEQYF.

This clonotype was detected only a few times. The junction differs from germline at one of its ends, possibly a read error. J is TRBJ1-1 and V is TRBV4-1, with D perhaps TRBD1 (5 bases). This CDR3 spans 17 amino acids. Germline CDR1 is MGHRA and CDR2 is YSYEKL. The CDR3 nucleotides are TGCGCCAGCAGTCAAGAAGGGGCAGGTTGGGGGAACGCTGAAGCTTTCTTT. Its translation is CASSQEGAGWGNAEAFF.

The table lists this clonotype with a few counts. The rearrangement uses TRBV6-1 and TRBJ2-1, with 9 bases that match TRBD2. Unmatched junction bases numbered 18, after V lost 7 bases and J lost 8 bases. Germline values: CDR1 MNHNS, CDR2 SASEGT. This CDR3 spans 17 amino acids. The CDR3 sequence: CASTPLGAGGPDYEQFF. The CDR3 DNA follows: TGTGCCAGCACCCCCCTGGGAGCGGGAGGCCCCGATTATGAGCAGTTCTTC.

In its sample, this clonotype was seen a few times. V is TRBV20-1 and J is TRBJ2-1, with 9 bases fitting TRBD2. The CDR3 is 15 amino acids. Trimming took 3 bases from V and 8 from J; bases not matched to a gene: 11. Germline V gene sequence: CDR1 DFQATT, CDR2 SNEGSKA (reference sequence). The CDR3: CSASLVAGVGDEQFF. In DNA form, the CDR3 reads TGCAGTGCTAGTTTGGTAGCGGGAGTAGGGGATGAGCAGTTCTTC.

The chain links TRBV20-1 to TRBJ2-2; D is uncertain. CDR1 is DFQATT and CDR2 is SNEGSKA in the germline V gene (reference sequence). Trimming shortened V by 5 bases and J by 3 bases, and 16 bases separated the two germline ends. This CDR3 region has 15 residues. CDR3 protein: CSAPNPERYTGELFF. The CDR3 DNA reads TGCAGTGCTCCCAATCCCGAGCGCTACACCGGGGAGCTGTTTTTT.

There are many counts of this clonotype. V usage is TRBV5-1 and J usage is TRBJ2-6; TRBD2 might be the D (5 bases). Per the germline V gene, CDR1 is SGHRS and CDR2 is YFSETQ. The CDR3 consists of 18 residues. Trimming took 0 bases from V and 0 from J, leaving 13 bases between them. The CDR3, as DNA: TGCGCCAGCAGCTTGGTTGGACGGGAAAACTCTGGGGCCAACGTCCTGACTTTC. It codes for CASSLVGRENSGANVLTF.

V and J are TRBV29-1 and TRBJ1-1; D remains unclear. The V end was cut by 6 bases, the J end by 2 bases, with 7 bases between. Germline V gene sequence: CDR1 SQVTM, CDR2 ANQGSEA. The CDR3 is 11 amino acids. Here the CDR3 DNA reads TGCAGCGTCCACGTTAACACTGAAGCTTTCTTT. This sequence encodes CSVHVNTEAFF.

This clonotype occurred a few times. This chain joins TRBV3-1 and TRBJ1-1, with 7 bases matching TRBD1. This CDR3 has 17 amino acids. Germline trimming cut 4 bases from V and 0 bases from J; bases unmatched to any gene: 11. The germline V gene has CDR1 LGHDT and CDR2 YNNKEL (reference sequence). CDR3 coding DNA: TGTGCCAGCAGCCCCCGGTGGCCAGGGGGAATGAACACTGAAGCTTTCTTT. Residues: CASSPRWPGGMNTEAFF.

This clonotype was seen a few times. The chain employs TRBV7-2 and TRBJ1-2; D might be TRBD1 (5 bases). The CDR3 is 14 residues long. Germline values: CDR1 SGHTA, CDR2 FQGNSA. V was cut by 7 bases and J by 0 bases, with 12 bases left in between. This CDR3 reads CASNFGGTNYGYTF. In nucleotides, the CDR3 is TGTGCCAGCAATTTCGGGGGAACTAACTATGGCTACACCTTC.